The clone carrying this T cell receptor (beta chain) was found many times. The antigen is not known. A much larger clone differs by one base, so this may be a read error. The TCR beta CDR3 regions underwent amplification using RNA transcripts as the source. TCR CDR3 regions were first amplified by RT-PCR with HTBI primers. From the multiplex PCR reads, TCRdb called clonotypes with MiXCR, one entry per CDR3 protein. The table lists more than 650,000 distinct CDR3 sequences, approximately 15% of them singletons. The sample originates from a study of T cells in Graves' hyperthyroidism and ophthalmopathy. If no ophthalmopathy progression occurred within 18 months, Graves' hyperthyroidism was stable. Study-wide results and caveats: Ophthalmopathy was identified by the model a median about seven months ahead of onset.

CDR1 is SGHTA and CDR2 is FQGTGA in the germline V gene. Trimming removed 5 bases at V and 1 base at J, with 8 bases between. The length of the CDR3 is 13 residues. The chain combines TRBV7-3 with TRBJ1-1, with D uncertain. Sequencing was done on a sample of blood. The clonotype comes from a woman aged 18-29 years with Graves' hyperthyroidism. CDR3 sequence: CASSTRQNTEAFF. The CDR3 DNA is TGTGCCAGCAGCACCCGACAGAACACTGAAGCTTTCTTT. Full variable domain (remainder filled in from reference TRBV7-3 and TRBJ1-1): GAGVSQTPSNKVTEKGKYVELRCDPISGHTALYWYRQSLGQGPEFLIYFQGTGAADDSGLPNDRFFAVRPEGSVSTLKIQRTERGDSAVYLCASSTRQNTEAFFGQGTRLTVV.